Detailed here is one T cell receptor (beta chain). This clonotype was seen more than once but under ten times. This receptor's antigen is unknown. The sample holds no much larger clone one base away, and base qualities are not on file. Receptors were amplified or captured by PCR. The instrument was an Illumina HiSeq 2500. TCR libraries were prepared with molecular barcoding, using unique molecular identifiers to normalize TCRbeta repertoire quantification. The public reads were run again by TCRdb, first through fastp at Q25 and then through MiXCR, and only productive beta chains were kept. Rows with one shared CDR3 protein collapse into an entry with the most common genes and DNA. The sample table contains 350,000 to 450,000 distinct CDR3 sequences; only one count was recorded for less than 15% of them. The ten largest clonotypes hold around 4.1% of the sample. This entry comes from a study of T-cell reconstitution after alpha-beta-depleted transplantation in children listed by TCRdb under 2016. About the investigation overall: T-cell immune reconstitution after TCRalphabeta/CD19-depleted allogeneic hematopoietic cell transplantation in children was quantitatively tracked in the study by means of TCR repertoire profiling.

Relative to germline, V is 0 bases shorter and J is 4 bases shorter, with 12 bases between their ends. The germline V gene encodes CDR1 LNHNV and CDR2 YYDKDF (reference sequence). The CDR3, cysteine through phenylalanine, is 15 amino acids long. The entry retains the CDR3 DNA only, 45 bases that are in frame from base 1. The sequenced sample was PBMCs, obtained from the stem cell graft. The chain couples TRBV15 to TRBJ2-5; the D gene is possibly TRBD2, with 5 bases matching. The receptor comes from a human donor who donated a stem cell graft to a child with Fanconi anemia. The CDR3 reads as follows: CATSRDSALGETQYF. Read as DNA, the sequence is TGTGCCACCAGCAGAGATAGCGCCTTAGGAGAGACCCAGTACTTC.